This TCR beta chain was documented in a study of radiotherapy plus CTLA-4 blockade in lung cancer. Concerning this clone: What it binds is not known.

General study findings and limits: How blood T cell clones changed early, along with interferon-beta, reportedly forecast response best.

The CDR3 has 13 residues. V shed 0 bases and J shed 7 bases, with 10 bases lying between them. The germline V gene encodes CDR1 SGHVS and CDR2 FNYEAQ. Generated by immunoSEQ multiplex PCR, the TCRdb table keeps only in-frame clones and is missing some. The data hold tens of thousands of clones, with 78% observed a single time. Sequences were derived from peripheral blood, sampled from a patient treated with radiotherapy plus ipilimumab. This chain joins TRBV7-6 and TRBJ2-7, with a possible D match to TRBD2 (5 bases). The TCR originated in a human donor with non-small cell lung cancer who had a partial response to radiotherapy plus ipilimumab. Some clones in this sample may be carry-over from other donors' samples. The CDR3 DNA sequence: TGTGCCAGCAGCTTAGCGAGGACGGGAGAGCAGTACTTC. It yields the protein CASSLARTGEQYF.